This T cell receptor beta chain was captured in a study of blood T cell repertoires in COVID-19. The germline V and J ends were trimmed by 3 bases and 9 bases, with 12 bases remaining between them. The CDR3 covers 13 residues. In germline, CDR1 is SGHAT, CDR2 FQNNGV. The protocol was immunoSEQ multiplex PCR, while the TCRdb copy is restricted to in-frame clones and leaves out a portion. The data show 20,000 to 30,000 clones, roughly 89% seen once. The rearrangement links TRBV11-2 to TRBJ2-1; D not certain. The TCR was taken from an older man with acute or convalescent COVID-19. Specimen: peripheral blood. Here the CDR3 reads CASSFLVDSEQFF. CDR3 nucleotide sequence: TGTGCCAGCAGCTTCCTAGTGGATAGTGAGCAGTTCTTC.